The 15 T cell receptor beta chains below were found in one sample sequenced in a study of blood T cells in healthy people across ages (dated by TCRdb to 2015 to 2017). Libraries were made using 5' RACE. Sequencing relied on an Illumina HiSeq 2500. The second PCR ran for about 7 to 11 cycles and used a J-beta primer mix along with a sample-barcoded 5' primer. TCRdb reprocessing: public reads trimmed at Q25 with fastp, clones called with MiXCR, in-frame beta chains kept. Entries are consolidated by CDR3 protein sequence, retaining the most common genes and DNA. This sample is represented by approximately 820,000 distinct CDR3 sequences; around two fifths of them were singletons. In total, the top ten clones hold roughly a fifth of the sample. Material: blood. These TCRs come from a man in his fifties or sixties in good health.

The chain uses TRBV7-2 and TRBJ2-7; TRBD2 matches at 13 bases. The CDR3 is made up of 17 amino acids. The germline V gene encodes CDR1 SGHTA and CDR2 FQGNSA. Trimming took 1 base from V and 3 from J; bases not matched to a gene: 6. The CDR3 loop is CASSLGLAGGKNYEQYF. The CDR3 coding sequence is TGTGCCAGCAGCTTAGGACTAGCGGGGGGCAAAAACTACGAGCAGTACTTC.

This chain joins TRBV20-1 and TRBJ2-5, with D uncertain. V lost 0 bases, J lost 1 base, and 9 bases lay in between. CDR3 length equals 14 residues. Germline V gene lookup returns CDR1 DFQATT and CDR2 SNEGSKA (reference sequence). CDR3 sequence (DNA): TGCAGTGCTAGAGAGTCGGCAGCCCAAGAGACCCAGTACTTC. Translation gives CSARESAAQETQYF.

This clonotype was recorded a few times. CDR3 amino acids: CASSPHSKPQHF. The DNA of the CDR3 is TGTGCCAGCAGCCCACACTCAAAGCCCCAGCATTTT. The chain carries TRBV12-3 or TRBV12-4 and TRBJ1-5, with no clear D. CDR3 length: 12 residues. Trimming took 6 bases from V and 8 from J, leaving 11 bases between them.

This clonotype came up once. The genes are TRBV2 and TRBJ1-2; 10 nucleotides align to TRBD1. Germline V gene data show CDR1 as SNHLY and CDR2 as FYNNEI. This CDR3 region has 16 residues. Losses at the gene ends were 6 bases for V and 2 bases for J; bases not matched to a gene: 9. CDR3 nucleotides: TGTGCCAGCAGGAAAGATGACAGGGGGCAGAACTATGGCTACACCTTC. This codes for CASRKDDRGQNYGYTF.

V usage is TRBV7-2 and J usage is TRBJ1-5; weak D call: TRBD1 (6 bases). Germline CDR1 and CDR2: SGHTA and FQGNSA. The V end was cut by 5 bases, the J end by 6 bases, with 17 bases between. The CDR3 has 15 amino acids. As DNA, the CDR3 is TGTGCCAGCAGCCCTAAGGGGGGCCCGGGTCAGCCCCAGCATTTT. This gives the protein CASSPKGGPGQPQHF.

The chain combines TRBV20-1 with TRBJ2-3; possibly TRBD1 for D (6 bases). The germline gives CDR1 DFQATT, CDR2 SNEGSKA (reference sequence). This CDR3 contains 16 residues. V was pared by 3 bases and J by 4 bases, with 20 bases between. CDR3 DNA sequence: TGCAGTGCTAGGGCCGCCCAGGGGCGTTTATCAGATACGCAGTATTTT. The encoded protein is CSARAAQGRLSDTQYF.

The V call is TRBV5-1, the J call TRBJ2-5, with D possibly matching TRBD2 (5 bases). With the DNA end fitting TRBJ2-7 better, the J assignment may be wrong. Germline-derived CDR1 and CDR2 are SGHRS and YFSETQ. The CDR3 is made up of 16 amino acids. The CDR3 sequence is CASSKSGLVRGYEQYF. DNA of the CDR3: TGCGCCAGCAGCAAATCTGGCCTCGTTCGGGGCTACGAGCAGTACTTC.

This rearrangement joins TRBV29-1 to TRBJ2-1; 11 bases are a match to TRBD2. Losses at the gene ends were 7 bases for V and 10 bases for J; bases not matched to a gene: 9. Germline values: CDR1 SQVTM, CDR2 ANQGSEA. The CDR3 is made up of 13 amino acids. The CDR3 DNA reads as TGCAGCGAAGGTAGCGGGGGGGCGAGGGAGCAGTTCTTC. Encoded protein: CSEGSGGAREQFF.

The chain employs TRBV12-3 or TRBV12-4 and TRBJ2-7; D might be TRBD1 (5 bases). V was shortened by 5 bases and J by 4 bases, with 12 bases between the two germline ends. The CDR3 is 13 residues long. The CDR3 protein is CASSKQAGYEQYF. As DNA, the CDR3 is TGTGCCAGCAGTAAGCAAGCAGGGTACGAGCAGTACTTC.

This clonotype was observed a handful of times. The V call is TRBV2, the J call TRBJ2-7; 8 bases align to TRBD2. This CDR3 is built from 13 residues. Trimming cost V 7 bases and J 7 bases; bases outside gene matches: 9. Germline assignment: CDR1 SNHLY and CDR2 FYNNEI. CDR3 DNA: TGTGCCAGCATAACGGGGGGGCTCGATGAGCAGTACTTC. Translating it yields CASITGGLDEQYF.

The V gene is TRBV5-1, the J gene TRBJ1-1; 10 bases map to TRBD1. This CDR3 is built from 20 residues. Germline CDR1 SGHRS, CDR2 YFSETQ. V was clipped by 2 bases and J by 0 bases; unmatched bases: 16. The CDR3 DNA follows: TGCGCCAGCAGCTTCCCGACAGGGGGCCCACACAACGCCTTGAACACTGAAGCTTTCTTT. Residues: CASSFPTGGPHNALNTEAFF.

The V gene is TRBV14, the J gene TRBJ1-6, with unresolved D. The germline V gene encodes CDR1 SGHDN and CDR2 FVKESK. The CDR3 spans 13 residues. Trimming pared 3 bases from V and 10 bases from J, leaving 10 bases between. The CDR3 region is CASSQNLDSPLHF. CDR3 DNA sequence: TGTGCCAGCAGCCAGAATCTCGACTCACCCCTCCACTTT.

There are a few counts of this clonotype. The rearrangement uses TRBV6-6 and TRBJ2-7; D uncertain. V gave up 5 bases and J gave up 2 bases, with 13 bases separating them. Germline V gene data show CDR1 as MNHNY and CDR2 as SVGAGI (reference sequence). This CDR3 comprises 14 residues. Here the CDR3 reads CASSRDATPYEQYF. The CDR3 nucleotides are TGTGCCAGCAGTCGCGACGCAACCCCCTACGAGCAGTACTTC.

The gene calls are TRBV5-1 and TRBJ2-7; no clear D gene. The germline CDR1 and CDR2 sequences are SGHRS and YFSETQ. The CDR3 runs 11 residues. Between the trimmed V and J ends, which lost 6 bases and 4 bases, there was a span of 8 bases. The chain's CDR3 is CASTLEYEQYF. CDR3 sequence (DNA): TGCGCCAGCACCCTAGAGTACGAGCAGTACTTC.

The chain links TRBV7-2 to TRBJ2-3, with 8 bases fitting TRBD2. The germline V gene has CDR1 SGHTA and CDR2 FQGNSA. This CDR3 comprises 16 residues. Losses at the gene ends were 2 bases for V and 2 bases for J; bases not matched to a gene: 6. CDR3 protein: CASSLSGGPTTDTQYF. The CDR3 DNA reads TGTGCCAGCAGCTTAAGCGGGGGACCAACCACAGATACGCAGTATTTT.